The T cell receptor (beta chain) under discussion was sequenced for a study of identical twins. CDR1 and CDR2 (germline): SQVTM, ANQGSEA. This CDR3 is built from 14 residues. TCRdb ran MiXCR on the 5' RACE reads and lists one entry per CDR3 protein. The sample consists of approximately 1.8 million distinct CDR3 sequences, about 31% of them appearing once. The sequence came from a newborn girl in good health. The chain couples TRBV29-1 to TRBJ2-1; perhaps D is TRBD1 or TRBD2 (5 bases each). With the DNA end fitting TRBJ2-7 better, the J assignment may be wrong. The specimen was cord blood. The CDR3, as DNA: TGCAGCGTTGAGGGGGACCCCCGACCCAATGAGCAGTACTTC. Protein sequence: CSVEGDPRPNEQYF.